The rows below give T cell receptor beta chains drawn from one sample of a study of a mutant IDH1 vaccine in newly diagnosed glioma. Their specific antigens are unknown. Here immunoSEQ multiplex PCR was the method, and the copy in TCRdb shows in-frame clones only, minus some. The sample carries some 60,000 clones, under 85% recorded once. Sequenced here: PBMCs, sampled from a glioma patient whose treatment included an IDH1 peptide vaccine. These TCRs come from a woman in her 50s with glioma. The CDR3 runs from the conserved cysteine through the conserved F or W. Fields, in order: clone size, J gene, D gene, V gene, CDR3 DNA, CDR3 protein. A D gene is named only where the DNA matches it firmly. The size entry is marked missing in some rows and otherwise reads once, few, many or a size class.

. | TRBJ1-3 | . | TRBV11-2 | TGTGCCAGCAGCTTAGGTCCCCCACTCTCTGGAAACACCATATATTTT | CASSLGPPLSGNTIYF
. | TRBJ1-2 | TRBD1 | TRBV27 | TGTGCCAGCAGTTTATCGATAAGGACAGGGAGCTATGGCTACACCTTC | CASSLSIRTGSYGYTF
. | TRBJ2-1 | . | TRBV20-1 | TGCAGTGCTAGGCAAACCCTTGAGCAGTTCTTC | CSARQTLEQFF
. | TRBJ1-2 | TRBD1 | TRBV29-1 | TGCAGCGCAATCCCCGGGACAGGGTATGGCTACACCTTC | CSAIPGTGYGYTF
. | TRBJ2-2 | . | TRBV6-1 | TGTGCCAGCAGTGAGATTGTCACCGGGGAGCTGTTTTTT | CASSEIVTGELFF
. | TRBJ2-2 | TRBD1 | TRBV2 | TGTGCCAGCAAGACAGGGGCGAACACCGGGGAGCTGTTTTTT | CASKTGANTGELFF
. | TRBJ1-2 | TRBD1 | TRBV7-8 | TGTGCCAGCAGCTTTCTGACAGGGAGAGGCTACACCTTC | CASSFLTGRGYTF
. | TRBJ1-2 | . | TRBV28 | TGTGCCAGCAGTTTTAGGGGTTGGACCTATGGCTACACCTTC | CASSFRGWTYGYTF
. | TRBJ2-1 | TRBD1 | TRBV6-4 | TGTGCCAGCAGTCCCGGGACAGGGGGCTTCGATGAGCAGTTCTTC | CASSPGTGGFDEQFF
. | TRBJ1-6 | . | TRBV2 | TGTGCCAGCAGTGCAGACTCCTATAATTCACCCCTCCACTTT | CASSADSYNSPLHF
. | TRBJ2-6 | TRBD1 | TRBV2 | TGTGCCAGCAGTGGGGACAGGGGGACCGGGGCCAACGTCCTGACTTTC | CASSGDRGTGANVLTF
. | TRBJ2-7 | . | TRBV6-1 | TGTGCCAGCAGTGAAGCGGACGAGCAGTACTTC | CASSEADEQYF
. | TRBJ2-7 | . | TRBV18 | TGTGCCAGCTCACCACCGGCAGGGGCCTACGAGCAGTACTTC | CASSPPAGAYEQYF
. | TRBJ1-2 | TRBD1 | TRBV5-1 | TGCGCCAGCAGCTTGACAGGGGTGTCCCTATGGAATGGCTACACCTTC | CASSLTGVSLWNGYTF
. | TRBJ2-7 | . | TRBV6-5 | TGTGCCAGCAGTTACGCCGGTGGGGAGCAGTACTTC | CASSYAGGEQYF
. | TRBJ1-1 | TRBD1 | TRBV5-1 | TGCGCCAGCAGCGCGACAGGGATGAACACTGAAGCTTTCTTT | CASSATGMNTEAFF
. | TRBJ1-2 | TRBD1 | TRBV19 | TGTGCCAGTAGTACGACAGGGGCTTTTGGCTACACCTTC | CASSTTGAFGYTF
. | TRBJ1-2 | . | TRBV27 | TGTGCCAGCAGTTTAGGAGGGGGAGTCGATGAATATGGCTACACCTTC | CASSLGGGVDEYGYTF
. | TRBJ1-1 | . | TRBV18 | TGTGCCAGCTCAAGAGGGCGGGACGGGAACACTGAAGCTTTCTTT | CASSRGRDGNTEAFF
. | TRBJ2-2 | . | TRBV5-6 | TGTGCCAGCAGCCGAGGAGGAGGGGTGACCGGGGAGCTGTTTTTT | CASSRGGGVTGELFF
. | TRBJ2-3 | . | TRBV19 | TGTGCCAGTAGTCCGAACACAGATACGCAGTATTTT | CASSPNTDTQYF
once | TRBJ1-3 | . | TRBV7-9 | TGTGCCAGCAGCCCATGGGGCTCTGGAAACACCATATATTTT | CASSPWGSGNTIYF
. | TRBJ2-7 | TRBD1 | TRBV6-1 | TGTGCCAGCAGGGCATCGTACAGGGGAAGGTACGAGCAGTACTTC | CASRASYRGRYEQYF
. | TRBJ1-2 | . | TRBV29-1 | TGCAGCGTTGCTGGGCTGCGGAATGGCTACACCTTC | CSVAGLRNGYTF
. | TRBJ2-3 | . | TRBV27 | TGTGCCAGCAGTTTCGACGTAAGGGGCACAGATACGCAGTATTTT | CASSFDVRGTDTQYF
. | TRBJ1-1 | . | TRBV7-6 | TGTGCCAGCAGCTTGGGGGGCACGAACACTGAAGCTTTCTTT | CASSLGGTNTEAFF
. | TRBJ1-3 | . | TRBV7-2 | TGTGCCAGCAGCCCAGGGACCGGGAATCCCAGCTCTGGAAACACCATATATTTT | CASSPGTGNPSSGNTIYF
. | TRBJ1-2 | . | TRBV6-1 | TGTGCCAGCAGTGAATATCCTAGACTGGGTGACTATGGCTACACCTTC | CASSEYPRLGDYGYTF
. | TRBJ2-7 | . | TRBV30 | TGTGCCTGGCAGGGAGTCTCCTACGAGCAGTACTTC | CAWQGVSYEQYF
. | TRBJ1-2 | . | TRBV5-5 | TGTGCCAGCACTGGGTCCGGCTACACCTTC | CASTGSGYTF